Sequencing of this T cell receptor (beta chain) was carried out in a study of blood T cells in healthy people across ages. General observations from the study: Getting older went along with TCR beta diversity per million T cells dropping roughly linearly.

Points on this clonotype: Its antigen is undetermined.

The authors ran a second PCR of 7 to 11 cycles using a sample-barcoded 5' primer and a J-beta primer mix. Each cDNA was tagged by a template-switch adaptor containing 12 random nucleotides. TCRdb re-analysed the 5' RACE reads in MiXCR, keeping a single row per CDR3 protein. The sample holds about 800,000 distinct CDR3 sequences, about 45% seen once. Per sample, at least 6 micrograms of total RNA were extracted. This CDR3 region has 17 residues. Germline lookup yields CDR1 KGHDR and CDR2 SFDVKD. Trimming cost V 5 bases and J 5 bases; bases outside gene matches: 11. The chain has TRBV24-1 and TRBJ2-2; 9 bases fit TRBD2. Material for sequencing was blood. The clonotype was recovered from a man older than 75 in good health. CDR3 residues: CATSAHLAGIGTGELFF. In nucleotides, the CDR3 is TGTGCCACCAGTGCTCACCTAGCGGGAATCGGTACCGGGGAGCTGTTTTTT.